This TCR beta chain was captured by sequencing in a study of T cells after yellow fever vaccination. Each CDR3 protein is one row after TCRdb ran MiXCR on the 5' RACE reads. This repertoire shows roughly 500,000 distinct CDR3 sequences, about 19% found once; its top ten account for 13% to 15%. This CDR3 contains 15 residues. Trimming shortened V by 3 bases and J by 2 bases, and 12 bases separated the two germline ends. V is TRBV12-3 or TRBV12-4 and J is TRBJ2-3; D is unclear. The source material was PBMCs, sampled 15 days after the yellow fever booster vaccination. The TCR sequence derives from a man aged 25-45 years who received the YFV17D yellow fever vaccine. CDR3 nucleotides: TGTGCCAGCAGTTTTGAGACAACGATCACAGATACGCAGTATTTT. The encoded protein is CASSFETTITDTQYF.